The sequence of this T cell receptor beta chain was determined in a study of control samples from healthy donors and cancer patients. Profiled with immunoSEQ multiplex PCR; TCRdb holds only in-frame clones, not every one. The sample yields around 140,000 clones, roughly 93% seen once. CDR3 length: 14 amino acids. Germline V gene lookup returns CDR1 LGHDT and CDR2 YNNKEL (reference sequence). V dropped 1 base and J dropped 6; count of bases not matched to a gene: 3. The chain links TRBV3-1 (or the pseudogene TRBV3-2) to TRBJ1-2; TRBD1 matches 9 bases. The sample consisted of blood. The source of this sequence is a man between 18 and 35 years old in good health. CDR3 in amino acids: CASSQAGTGNGYTF. The CDR3 DNA reads as TGTGCCAGCAGCCAAGCTGGGACAGGGAATGGCTACACCTTC.